Following are 16 T cell receptor beta chains from one sample sequenced in a study of PD-1 blockade in classical Hodgkin lymphoma. Assay: immunoSEQ multiplex PCR; the TCRdb copy retains only in-frame clones and omits some. The sample contains about 100,000 clones, around 88% of which appear only once. Exposure to brentuximab vedotin varied, and each patient had relapsed following autologous stem cell transplantation. This specimen was peripheral blood mononuclear cells (PBMCs), taken before the second cycle of nivolumab. The receptors come from a human donor with classical Hodgkin lymphoma.

The chain couples TRBV2 to TRBJ2-7; 11 bases agree with TRBD2. Germline lookup yields CDR1 SNHLY and CDR2 FYNNEI. V trimming: 4 bases; J trimming: 3 bases; junction bases outside the gene matches: 2. This CDR3 contains 14 residues. The CDR3 reads CASSALAGGYEQYF. CDR3 coding DNA: TGTGCCAGCAGTGCGCTAGCGGGGGGCTACGAGCAGTACTTC.

This chain uses TRBV7-2 with TRBJ1-3; D remains ambiguous. The V and J ends lost 1 base and 0 bases respectively, with 7 bases between them. CDR1 and CDR2 from the germline V gene are SGHTA and FQGNSA. The CDR3 runs 15 residues. The CDR3 loop reads CASSLEPGSGNTIYF. CDR3 sequence (DNA): TGTGCCAGCAGCTTAGAGCCTGGCTCTGGAAACACCATATATTTT.

The V gene is TRBV7-2, the J gene TRBJ2-1, with 12 nucleotides matching TRBD2. CDR1 is SGHTA and CDR2 is FQGNSA in the germline V gene. The CDR3 has 15 residues. Trimming took 7 bases from V and 7 from J; bases not matched to a gene: 8. The CDR3 sequence: CASTPSGGALNEQFF. CDR3 nucleotides: TGTGCCAGCACGCCTAGCGGGGGGGCCCTTAATGAGCAGTTCTTC.

The genes are TRBV6-1 and TRBJ1-6; D might be TRBD1 (5 bases). The CDR3 sequence is 17 residues long. In germline, CDR1 is MNHNS, CDR2 SASEGT. V lost 4 bases and J 10 bases, leaving 23 bases between the germline ends. The CDR3 region is CASSVFQQVFTVSPLHF. The CDR3 coding sequence is TGTGCCAGCAGTGTATTTCAACAGGTCTTTACGGTGTCACCCCTCCACTTT.

This chain joins TRBV18 and TRBJ2-7; TRBD2 matches at 10 bases. Per the germline V gene, CDR1 is KGHSH and CDR2 is LQKENI. V was pared by 5 bases and J by 3 bases, with 7 bases of the junction left unmatched. CDR3 length: 15 residues. The CDR3 DNA reads as TGTGCCAGCTCATTTAGCGGGGGGCGCCTCTACGAGCAGTACTTC. This codes for CASSFSGGRLYEQYF.

The DNA for the CDR3 is TGTGCCACCGGAGGGGGGGGCAGCTCTGGGGCCAACGTCCTGACTTTC. Its translation: CATGGGGSSGANVLTF. V and J are TRBV10-3 and TRBJ2-6; possibly TRBD2 for D (7 bases). Germline values: CDR1 ENHRY, CDR2 SYGVKD. This CDR3 contains 16 residues. Trimming shortened V by 10 bases and J by 0 bases, and 16 bases separated the two germline ends.

The rearrangement links TRBV6-5 to TRBJ2-1; 9 nucleotides line up with TRBD1. The J segment lost 2 bases and the V segment lost 11 bases, leaving 4 bases of the junction unmatched. The CDR3 covers 13 residues. The germline gives CDR1 MNHEY, CDR2 SVGAGI. The CDR3 sequence: CASRQGAYNEQFF. CDR3 DNA: TGTGCCTCCAGACAGGGGGCCTACAATGAGCAGTTCTTC.

V usage is TRBV19 and J usage is TRBJ1-5; a weak D match, TRBD1 (5 bases). V lost 6 bases and J 4 bases, leaving 19 bases between the germline ends. CDR1 is LNHDA and CDR2 is SQIVND in the germline V gene (reference sequence). The CDR3 spans 16 residues. The chain's CDR3 is CASSLIGEGENQPQHF. Here the CDR3 DNA reads TGTGCCAGTAGCCTCATAGGGGAGGGTGAGAATCAGCCCCAGCATTTT.

CDR3 sequence (DNA): TGTGCCAGCAGTTTATCACATCTGAACAACTATGGCTACACCTTC. As protein: CASSLSHLNNYGYTF. The gene calls are TRBV27 and TRBJ1-2; D is uncertain. CDR1 and CDR2 from the germline V gene are MNHEY and SMNVEV (reference sequence). The CDR3 extends over 15 amino acids. The V end was cut by 0 bases, the J end by 2 bases, with 10 bases between.

The chain carries TRBV5-6 and TRBJ2-2, with 10 bases matching TRBD1. CDR1 and CDR2 (germline): SGHDT, YYEEEE. J was trimmed by 3 bases and V by 4 bases; bases with no gene match: 6. CDR3 size: 16 residues. CDR3 bases: TGTGCCAGCAGCCCCGGGACAGGGGACTACACCGGGGAGCTGTTTTTT. Protein: CASSPGTGDYTGELFF.

The V gene is TRBV18, the J gene TRBJ1-2, with 9 bases aligning to TRBD1. This CDR3 region has 15 residues. Germline CDR1 is KGHSH and CDR2 is LQKENI. V dropped 3 bases and J dropped 4; count of bases not matched to a gene: 6. The CDR3 nucleotides read TGTGCCAGCTCACCCCGGACAGGGGATGGCTATGGCTACACCTTC. Its translation is CASSPRTGDGYGYTF.

The chain uses TRBV11-3 and TRBJ1-1, with 10 bases lining up with TRBD1. The CDR3 totals 14 residues. With V trimmed by 5 bases and J by 2 bases, 2 bases remained unmatched. From germline, CDR1 is SGHNT and CDR2 YENEEA. The DNA of the CDR3 is TGTGCCAGCAGCAGGGACAGGGGCAACACTGAAGCTTTCTTT. Protein product: CASSRDRGNTEAFF. Full variable domain (rest looked up from reference TRBV11-3 and TRBJ1-1): EAGVVQSPRYKIIEKKQPVAFWCNPISGHNTLYWYLQNLGQGPELLIRYENEEAVDDSQLPKDRFSAERLKGVDSTLKIQPAELGDSAVYLCASSRDRGNTEAFFGQGTRLTVV.

The V and J genes are TRBV5-1 and TRBJ2-3; D remains ambiguous. The CDR3 sequence is 15 residues long. The ends were cut back, 0 bases at V and 2 bases at J, with 10 bases in the middle. Germline V gives CDR1 SGHRS, CDR2 YFSETQ. The CDR3 region is CASSLVQPATDTQYF. DNA of the CDR3: TGCGCCAGCAGCTTGGTCCAACCTGCCACAGATACGCAGTATTTT. The full variable domain, in which reference TRBV5-1 and TRBJ2-3 provide the parts outside the CDR3, is KAGVTQTPRYLIKTRGQQVTLSCSPISGHRSVSWYQQTPGQGLQFLFEYFSETQRNKGNFPGRFSGRQFSNSRSEMNVSTLELGDSALYLCASSLVQPATDTQYFGPGTRLTVL.

This chain connects TRBV7-9 to TRBJ2-3; 9 nucleotides agree with TRBD2. J was trimmed by 1 base and V by 5 bases; bases with no gene match: 13. From germline, CDR1 is SEHNR and CDR2 FQNEAQ (reference sequence). CDR3 length: 18 residues. The CDR3, as DNA: TGTGCCAGCAGCCCAGACTCTAGCGGGAAATGGGGCACAGATACGCAGTATTTT. It translates to CASSPDSSGKWGTDTQYF.

This rearrangement joins TRBV9 to TRBJ2-2, with TRBD2 matching over 10 bases. CDR1 and CDR2 (germline): SGDLS, YYNGEE. Losses at the gene ends were 5 bases for V and 6 bases for J; bases not matched to a gene: 7. The CDR3 length is 15 residues. The CDR3 here is CASRDSGGSAGELFF. CDR3 sequence (DNA): TGTGCCAGCAGAGATAGCGGGGGGTCGGCCGGGGAGCTGTTTTTT.

The rearrangement links TRBV5-4 to TRBJ2-5; tentative D call: TRBD2 (6 bases). The J call may be mistaken, given a closer DNA end match to TRBJ2-7. The germline gives CDR1 SGHNT, CDR2 YYREEE (reference sequence). CDR3 length: 13 amino acids. CDR3 sequence: CASTLGGSYEQYF. In nucleotides, the CDR3 is TGTGCCAGCACCCTGGGGGGCTCCTACGAGCAGTACTTC.